Below, 30 T cell receptor beta chains from the same sample are listed, as sequenced in a study of blood T cell repertoires in COVID-19. Only in-frame clones appear in the TCRdb table, and some are missing; sequencing was by immunoSEQ multiplex PCR. The sample contains around 64,000 clones, around 92% of which appear only once. Material for sequencing was peripheral blood. The receptors were sampled from a human donor in a cohort sampled during active COVID-19.

This rearrangement joins TRBV5-1 to TRBJ2-7; the match to TRBD1 covers 11 bases. CDR1 is SGHRS and CDR2 is YFSETQ in the germline V gene. J was trimmed by 5 bases and V by 1 base; bases with no gene match: 8. The CDR3 spans 16 residues. The CDR3 loop reads CASSLWGGQGGDEQYF. The CDR3 DNA sequence: TGCGCCAGCAGCTTGTGGGGGGGACAGGGGGGCGACGAGCAGTACTTC.

The chain joins TRBV3-1 (or the pseudogene TRBV3-2) to TRBJ2-5; TRBD2 matches 9 bases. The germline gives CDR1 LGHDT, CDR2 YNNKEL (reference sequence). The V segment lost 2 bases and the J segment 4 bases; nucleotides outside the gene matches: 11. This CDR3 region has 17 residues. The CDR3 loop is CASSQTPSLAGRETQYF. The CDR3 coding sequence is TGTGCCAGCAGCCAAACCCCCAGTCTAGCGGGGAGAGAGACCCAGTACTTC.

This chain uses TRBV7-3 with TRBJ2-1; 12 nucleotides line up with TRBD2. V lost 2 bases to trimming and J lost 2 bases; unmatched junction nucleotides: 10. CDR1 is SGHTA and CDR2 is FQGTGA in the germline V gene. The CDR3 is 19 amino acids. CDR3 nucleotide sequence: TGTGCCAGCAGCTTAGAGTCCCCGACTAGCGGGAGACCCTACAATGAGCAGTTCTTC. Translation: CASSLESPTSGRPYNEQFF.

This chain links TRBV6-5 with TRBJ1-1, with TRBD1 identical over 11 bases. V was clipped by 6 bases and J by 0 bases; unmatched bases: 3. CDR3 length: 15 amino acids. Germline CDR1 reads MNHEY; CDR2 reads SVGAGI. Here the CDR3 DNA reads TGTGCCAGCAGCCGGACAGGGGGCCTGAACACTGAAGCTTTCTTT. Amino acids: CASSRTGGLNTEAFF.

The V call is TRBV23-1, the J call TRBJ1-2; D uncertain. TRBV23-1 is flagged as an ORF with uncertain function. V was clipped by 8 bases and J by 8 bases, with 12 bases between them. The CDR3 is made up of 11 amino acids. In DNA, the CDR3 is TGCGCCAGCCGCCGGACGGGGGGCTACACCTTC. Encoded protein: CASRRTGGYTF.

With respect to this clone: At one end the junction does not follow the germline gene, possibly because of a read error. The chain uses TRBV29-1 and TRBJ1-1; D perhaps matches TRBD1 (6 bases). Germline values: CDR1 SQVTM, CDR2 ANQGSEA. The CDR3 totals 13 residues. The CDR3 nucleotides read TGCAGCGTTGAAGTCCAGGGGAACGCTGAAGCTTTCTTT. Encoded protein: CSVEVQGNAEAFF.

This rearrangement joins TRBV28 to TRBJ2-1; 11 nucleotides align to TRBD2. The length of the CDR3 is 16 residues. V lost 6 bases to trimming and J lost 7 bases; unmatched junction nucleotides: 11. CDR1 MDHEN and CDR2 SYDVKM come from the germline V gene. CDR3 in amino acids: CASRTVAGGSRNEQFF. The CDR3 DNA sequence: TGTGCCAGCAGAACAGTAGCGGGGGGGTCTAGGAATGAGCAGTTCTTC.

The chain joins TRBV5-1 to TRBJ2-1, with a possible D match to TRBD2 (7 bases). The CDR3 consists of 15 residues. Germline CDR1 and CDR2: SGHRS and YFSETQ. Trimming stripped 1 base from V and 6 bases from J, with 14 bases between. CDR3 nucleotides: TGCGCCAGCAGCTTGAATACCGCGGGGGCCAATGAGCAGTTCTTC. Translating gives CASSLNTAGANEQFF.

The J gene is TRBJ1-1, the V gene TRBV7-2; a weak D match, TRBD1 (6 bases). Germline CDR1 and CDR2: SGHTA and FQGNSA. The V end was cut by 5 bases, the J end by 2 bases, with 12 bases between. The CDR3 runs 14 residues. CDR3 sequence reads: CASSPWTANTEAFF. The CDR3, as DNA: TGTGCCAGCAGCCCCTGGACAGCTAACACTGAAGCTTTCTTT.

The J gene is TRBJ1-4, the V gene TRBV18; unclear D gene. The ends were cut back, 8 bases at V and 8 bases at J, with 24 bases in the middle. The CDR3 has 16 residues. Germline V gives CDR1 KGHSH, CDR2 LQKENI. DNA of the CDR3: TGTGCCAGCACAAAACCGGCCTCCCCTCGAGGCGAAAAACTGTTTTTT. Its translation: CASTKPASPRGEKLFF.

The chain carries TRBV19 and TRBJ2-5; 10 positions match TRBD1. From germline, CDR1 is LNHDA and CDR2 SQIVND (reference sequence). This CDR3 contains 14 residues. Losses at the gene ends were 5 bases for V and 2 bases for J; bases not matched to a gene: 2. CDR3 sequence: CASSDRGRQETQYF. Here the CDR3 DNA reads TGTGCCAGTAGTGACAGGGGGCGTCAAGAGACCCAGTACTTC.

The rearrangement uses TRBV7-2 and TRBJ2-7; the match to TRBD1 covers 7 bases. CDR1 is SGHTA, CDR2 FQGNSA, per germline. Trimming took 5 bases from V and 2 from J; bases not matched to a gene: 3. This CDR3 contains 13 residues. As DNA, the CDR3 is TGTGCCAGCAGCCCGACAGGGCCCTACGAGCAGTACTTC. Translated, it gives CASSPTGPYEQYF.

The rearrangement uses TRBV6-2 or TRBV6-3 and TRBJ2-2; 9 bases line up with TRBD2. The germline gives CDR1 MNHEY, CDR2 SVGEGT. V shed 6 bases, J shed 5 bases, and the junction held 7 bases outside the gene matches. The CDR3 is 15 residues long. CDR3 in DNA: TGTGCCAGCAGCCCTCGCGGGAGGGCTACCGGGGAGCTGTTTTTT. It encodes CASSPRGRATGELFF.

The rearrangement joins TRBV5-1 to TRBJ2-7, with 11 nucleotides matching TRBD1. V shed 7 bases and J 4 bases; nucleotides not matched to a gene: 7. There are 14 residues in the CDR3. The V gene's germline CDR1 is SGHRS and CDR2 YFSETQ. The CDR3 coding sequence is TGCGCCAGCTCTACCGGGACAGGGGGATACGAGCAGTACTTC. Amino acids: CASSTGTGGYEQYF.

The genes are TRBV9 and TRBJ2-6; a weak D match, TRBD2 (5 bases). Germline V gives CDR1 SGDLS, CDR2 YYNGEE. This CDR3 spans 14 amino acids. V was pared by 4 bases and J by 4 bases, with 9 bases between. CDR3 DNA sequence: TGTGCCAGCAGCTCGGGGAGCGGGGCCAACGTCCTGACTTTC. It specifies CASSSGSGANVLTF.

This clone was counted once. The J gene is TRBJ2-3, the V gene TRBV6-5; weak D call: TRBD2 (6 bases). Germline lookup yields CDR1 MNHEY and CDR2 SVGAGI. V dropped 6 bases and J dropped 0 bases, with 13 bases sitting between them. CDR3 length: 15 residues. The CDR3 DNA reads TGTGCCAGCAGACCCGGGGGAATTAGCACAGATACGCAGTATTTT. Translating it yields CASRPGGISTDTQYF.

V and J are TRBV30 and TRBJ2-3, with D perhaps TRBD1 (6 bases). The CDR3 is 16 amino acids. The V end was cut by 2 bases, the J end by 2 bases, with 17 bases between. Germline V gives CDR1 GTSNPN, CDR2 SVGIG (reference sequence). The CDR3 here is CAWSTGQGRLTDTQYF. CDR3 DNA: TGTGCCTGGAGTACAGGGCAGGGAAGGCTCACAGATACGCAGTATTTT. Together with reference TRBV30 and TRBJ2-3, the CDR3 gives the full variable domain: SQTIHQWPATLVQPVGSPLSLECTVEGTSNPNLYWYRQAAGRGLQLLFYSVGIGQISSEVPQNLSASRPQDRQFILSSKKLLLSDSGFYLCAWSTGQGRLTDTQYFGPGTRLTVL.

This clone was found a few times. The chain joins TRBV9 to TRBJ2-3, with TRBD1 as a possible D gene (7 bases). Trimming stripped 0 bases from V and 4 bases from J, with 15 bases between. The CDR3 spans 16 residues. Germline CDR1 is SGDLS and CDR2 is YYNGEE. CDR3 DNA: TGTGCCAGCAGCGTAGGCGGAGGCAGGGGGGCAGATACGCAGTATTTT. This gives the protein CASSVGGGRGADTQYF.

The gene calls are TRBV7-9 and TRBJ1-2, with TRBD1 matching over 8 bases. From germline, CDR1 is SEHNR and CDR2 FQNEAQ (reference sequence). This CDR3 region has 15 residues. Trimming cost V 6 bases and J 8 bases; bases outside gene matches: 14. The CDR3 bases are TGTGCCAGCAGGCCTAGCCTCGACAGGGGTGGAGGCTACACCTTC. It codes for CASRPSLDRGGGYTF.

This chain links TRBV5-4 with TRBJ2-5; tentative D call: TRBD2 (7 bases). The CDR3 covers 17 residues. V was shortened by 1 base and J by 1 base, with 17 bases between the two germline ends. The V gene's germline CDR1 is SGHNT and CDR2 YYREEE (reference sequence). The CDR3 DNA is TGTGCCAGCAGCTTGATATTAGGGGGGGGCCTCCAAGAGACCCAGTACTTC. The encoded protein is CASSLILGGGLQETQYF. The whole variable domain, remainder taken from reference TRBV5-4 and TRBJ2-5, is ETGVTQSPTHLIKTRGQQVTLRCSSQSGHNTVSWYQQALGQGPQFIFQYYREEENGRGNFPPRFSGLQFPNYSSELNVNALELDDSALYLCASSLILGGGLQETQYFGPGTRLLVL.

This chain links TRBV20-1 with TRBJ1-1, with a tentative D call TRBD1 (5 bases). This CDR3 has 14 amino acids. CDR1 is DFQATT and CDR2 is SNEGSKA in the germline V gene (reference sequence). V shed 3 bases and J shed 1 base, with 12 bases lying between them. CDR3 residues: CSASSGISNTEAFF. The CDR3 coding sequence is TGCAGTGCTAGTTCAGGGATTTCGAACACTGAAGCTTTCTTT.

This clone was observed a single time. The chain is built from TRBV3-1 (or the pseudogene TRBV3-2) and TRBJ2-7; D might be TRBD1 (6 bases). The V gene's germline CDR1 is LGHDT and CDR2 YNNKEL (reference sequence). V was trimmed by 1 base and J by 4 bases, leaving 11 bases between them. The CDR3 covers 14 residues. This CDR3 reads CASSQVQGPYEQYF. CDR3 DNA sequence: TGTGCCAGCAGCCAAGTGCAGGGGCCATACGAGCAGTACTTC.

This chain uses TRBV6-6 with TRBJ2-7; TRBD2 matches at 9 bases. V shed 7 bases, J shed 2 bases, and the junction held 12 bases outside the gene matches. The CDR3 is 16 amino acids. CDR1 is MNHNY, CDR2 SVGAGI, per germline (reference sequence). The CDR3 region is CASTGLGAGGTYEQYF. The CDR3 DNA reads as TGTGCCAGCACCGGGTTAGGAGCGGGAGGCACCTACGAGCAGTACTTC.

The chain carries TRBV18 and TRBJ2-2; D may be TRBD2 (6 bases). The ends were cut back, 3 bases at V and 1 base at J, with 9 bases in the middle. From germline, CDR1 is KGHSH and CDR2 LQKENI. This CDR3 is built from 15 residues. CDR3 sequence: CASSPGGLNTGELFF. The CDR3 DNA reads TGTGCCAGCTCACCCGGGGGACTGAACACCGGGGAGCTGTTTTTT.

The V and J genes are TRBV2 and TRBJ1-6, with a tentative D call TRBD1 (5 bases). Trimming stripped 2 bases from V and 4 bases from J, with 12 bases between. From germline, CDR1 is SNHLY and CDR2 FYNNEI. The CDR3 sequence is 16 residues long. The CDR3 protein is CASSETAGYYNSPLHF. CDR3 sequence (DNA): TGTGCCAGCAGTGAAACGGCAGGGTATTATAATTCACCCCTCCACTTT.

CDR3: CASSPENRVIAYEQYF. The CDR3 bases are TGTGCCAGCAGCCCGGAGAACAGGGTGATCGCCTACGAGCAGTACTTC. The J gene is TRBJ2-7, the V gene TRBV5-8; tentative D call: TRBD1 (6 bases). Germline CDR1 is SGHTS and CDR2 is YDEGEE. Trimming shortened V by 4 bases and J by 2 bases, and 19 bases separated the two germline ends. This CDR3 region has 16 residues.

The chain couples TRBV6-5 to TRBJ1-1; TRBD1 might be the D (6 bases). The CDR3 loop spans 14 amino acids. V was pared by 6 bases and J by 2 bases, with 13 bases between. The V gene's germline CDR1 is MNHEY and CDR2 SVGAGI. CDR3 sequence (DNA): TGTGCCAGCAGGTCTACAGGGATCAACACTGAAGCTTTCTTT. This sequence encodes CASRSTGINTEAFF.

V and J are TRBV4-1 and TRBJ2-1, with 7 bases lining up with TRBD2. The J segment lost 0 bases and the V segment lost 2 bases, leaving 7 bases of the junction unmatched. The CDR3 loop spans 17 amino acids. CDR1 and CDR2 (germline): MGHRA, YSYEKL. The CDR3 loop is CASSQNPLAASYNEQFF. In DNA, the CDR3 is TGCGCCAGCAGCCAAAACCCGCTAGCGGCCTCCTACAATGAGCAGTTCTTC.

This rearrangement joins TRBV19 to TRBJ1-3; 8 positions agree with TRBD1. The CDR3 totals 17 residues. Per the germline V gene, CDR1 is LNHDA and CDR2 is SQIVND (reference sequence). V lost 3 bases and J lost 0; bases outside the gene matches: 7. The CDR3 DNA reads as TGTGCCAGTAGTATGACAGGGGCCCTATTCTCTGGAAACACCATATATTTT. Residues: CASSMTGALFSGNTIYF.

The chain links TRBV4-1 to TRBJ1-2; D is perhaps TRBD1 (5 bases). Between the trimmed V and J ends, which lost 1 base and 1 base, there was a span of 10 bases. The CDR3 totals 15 residues. Looked up from germline, CDR1 is MGHRA and CDR2 is YSYEKL. The CDR3 DNA follows: TGCGCCAGCAGCCAAGCATCGGGACTTAACTATGGCTACACCTTC. Translated, it gives CASSQASGLNYGYTF.